In this sample, the clone carrying this T cell receptor beta chain turned up a few times. V was cut by 4 bases and J by 4 bases, with 14 bases left in between. The CDR3 is 15 residues long. This entry is derived from a study of T-cell reconstitution after alpha-beta-depleted transplantation in children. Unique molecular identifiers were incorporated during preparation of the TCRbeta library. One entry per CDR3 protein, called by TCRdb with MiXCR from the PCR reads. Of 500,000 to 750,000 distinct CDR3 sequences in the sample, about an eighth were seen once. The sequencing here drew on PBMCs, mostly from graft donor cells, taken 360 days after TCRalphabeta/CD19-depleted stem cell transplant. V gene TRBV12-3 or TRBV12-4 combines with J gene TRBJ1-3, with D perhaps matching TRBD1 (6 bases). The clonotype originates from a male patient younger than 18 who had a stem cell transplant for acute myeloid leukemia, so the T cells may come from the graft donor. The CDR3 nucleotides read TGTGCCAGCAGTTACCCCGGGGGGCACGGAAACACCATATATTTT. Residues: CASSYPGGHGNTIYF.